This entry lists 12 T cell receptor beta chains sequenced from one sample in a study of CD8 T cells in ankylosing spondylitis. TCRdb reanalysed the 5' RACE reads using MiXCR and keeps one entry per CDR3 protein. The sample records almost 250,000 distinct CDR3 sequences, 32% being singletons. The sample comprised blood, either unsorted or a sorted T cell fraction (not recorded which). These TCRs come from a male donor with ankylosing spondylitis or in good health (not recorded which).

About this clonotype itself: One end of the junction fails to match germline, which may point to a read error. This chain uses TRBV10-3 with TRBJ2-7; 8 bases line up with TRBD1. Germline CDR1 is ENHRY and CDR2 is SYGVKD. The CDR3 spans 11 residues. CDR3 sequence: CAISDGTGSNF. The CDR3, as DNA: TGTGCCATCAGTGACGGGACAGGATCCAACTTC.

The CDR3 sequence: CASSYTGQVSSGANVLTF. DNA for the CDR3: TGTGCCAGCAGTTACACGGGACAGGTTAGCTCTGGGGCCAACGTCCTGACTTTC. The chain couples TRBV6-2 or TRBV6-3 to TRBJ2-6; TRBD1 matches 8 bases. The CDR3 spans 18 residues. V dropped 2 bases and J dropped 0; count of bases not matched to a gene: 6. Germline V gene sequence: CDR1 MNHEY, CDR2 SVGEGT.

The CDR3 is CASSLGSVGEQYF. DNA of the CDR3: TGTGCCAGCAGCTTGGGGTCGGTAGGCGAGCAGTACTTC. The V gene is TRBV7-6, the J gene TRBJ2-7; no clear D. There are 13 residues in the CDR3. CDR1 is SGHVS and CDR2 is FNYEAQ in the germline V gene. Trimming pared 3 bases from V and 6 bases from J, leaving 12 bases between.

A single count supports this clonotype. V gene TRBV28 combines with J gene TRBJ2-7; D is unclear. CDR1 MDHEN and CDR2 SYDVKM come from the germline V gene. V gave up 5 bases and J gave up 0 bases, with 11 bases separating them. The CDR3 is 14 residues long. The CDR3 bases are TGTGCCAGCAGTACCTATACAGACTCCTACGAGCAGTACTTC. It yields the protein CASSTYTDSYEQYF. The full variable domain, its missing parts supplied by reference TRBV28 and TRBJ2-7, is DVKVTQSSRYLVKRTGEKVFLECVQDMDHENMFWYRQDPGLGLRLIYFSYDVKMKEKGDIPEGYSVSREKKERFSLILESASTNQTSMYLCASSTYTDSYEQYFGPGTRLTVT.

This clonotype has more than one count but fewer than ten. V gene TRBV5-5 combines with J gene TRBJ2-1; TRBD1 matches at 8 bases. Germline trimming cut 1 base from V and 7 bases from J; bases unmatched to any gene: 7. CDR3 length: 15 residues. Looked up from germline, CDR1 is SGHKS and CDR2 is YYEKEE (reference sequence). The CDR3 loop reads CASSLIRTGRNEQFF. The CDR3 nucleotides read TGTGCCAGCAGCTTGATCCGGACAGGGAGGAATGAGCAGTTCTTC.

The chain is built from TRBV28 and TRBJ1-2; possible D gene TRBD1, 5 bases. Germline assignment: CDR1 MDHEN and CDR2 SYDVKM. V was pared by 11 bases and J by 2 bases, with 12 bases between. The CDR3 length is 12 residues. For the CDR3, the DNA is TGTGCCCTGGCGGGGCCGAACTATGGCTACACCTTC. The encoded protein is CALAGPNYGYTF.

This rearrangement joins TRBV20-1 to TRBJ2-3; weak D call: TRBD2 (6 bases). The V gene's germline CDR1 is DFQATT and CDR2 SNEGSKA (reference sequence). This CDR3 region has 16 residues. V gave up 6 bases and J gave up 0 bases, with 19 bases separating them. In DNA, the CDR3 is TGCAGTGCCCTACTCGGGACTTCTAGGAGCACAGATACGCAGTATTTT. This encodes CSALLGTSRSTDTQYF.

This clonotype was seen only a few times. The V gene is TRBV6-1, the J gene TRBJ2-7; 7 positions match TRBD1. V shed 7 bases and J 0 bases; nucleotides not matched to a gene: 9. Per the germline V gene, CDR1 is MNHNS and CDR2 is SASEGT. The CDR3 length is 15 residues. CDR3 sequence (DNA): TGTGCCAGCAAGGAAGGGGGCCGGAGCTCCTACGAGCAGTACTTC. This codes for CASKEGGRSSYEQYF.

The genes are TRBV6-1 and TRBJ2-1; D is perhaps TRBD2 (5 bases). CDR1 MNHNS and CDR2 SASEGT come from the germline V gene. V shed 2 bases and J shed 3 bases, with 17 bases lying between them. The CDR3 covers 17 residues. The CDR3 bases are TGTGCCAGCAGTGAACGAGACGGCTCCGAGGGCTACAATGAGCAGTTCTTC. Its translation: CASSERDGSEGYNEQFF.

This clonotype has just a few counts. The chain recombines TRBV6-1 with TRBJ2-7; 8 bases are shared with TRBD2. The CDR3 runs to 15 residues. The germline gives CDR1 MNHNS, CDR2 SASEGT. J lost 3 bases, V lost 6 bases, and 10 bases had no gene match. The CDR3 DNA sequence: TGTGCCAGCAGCCCCGGGGGGGCGGATTACTACGAGCAGTACTTC. Its translation is CASSPGGADYYEQYF.

This clonotype showed up just once. V and J are TRBV19 and TRBJ2-7, with 10 bases matching TRBD1. The CDR3 loop spans 13 amino acids. Germline V gene lookup returns CDR1 LNHDA and CDR2 SQIVND (reference sequence). Trimming at V came to 6 bases and at J to 4 bases, leaving 3 bases not matched to a gene. The CDR3 nucleotides are TGTGCCAGTAGCGGACAGGGGGGGTACGAGCAGTACTTC. As protein: CASSGQGGYEQYF.

This clonotype was observed a few times. The CDR3 DNA sequence: TGTGCCAGCAGCTTGGCCGAGGCTAGCGGGGGTTCTGAGCAGTTCTTC. It translates to CASSLAEASGGSEQFF. The V call is TRBV5-6, the J call TRBJ2-1; 10 nucleotides agree with TRBD2. The CDR3 sequence is 16 residues long. CDR1 is SGHDT, CDR2 YYEEEE, per germline. The ends lost 0 bases at V and 9 bases at J; junction bases unmatched: 9.